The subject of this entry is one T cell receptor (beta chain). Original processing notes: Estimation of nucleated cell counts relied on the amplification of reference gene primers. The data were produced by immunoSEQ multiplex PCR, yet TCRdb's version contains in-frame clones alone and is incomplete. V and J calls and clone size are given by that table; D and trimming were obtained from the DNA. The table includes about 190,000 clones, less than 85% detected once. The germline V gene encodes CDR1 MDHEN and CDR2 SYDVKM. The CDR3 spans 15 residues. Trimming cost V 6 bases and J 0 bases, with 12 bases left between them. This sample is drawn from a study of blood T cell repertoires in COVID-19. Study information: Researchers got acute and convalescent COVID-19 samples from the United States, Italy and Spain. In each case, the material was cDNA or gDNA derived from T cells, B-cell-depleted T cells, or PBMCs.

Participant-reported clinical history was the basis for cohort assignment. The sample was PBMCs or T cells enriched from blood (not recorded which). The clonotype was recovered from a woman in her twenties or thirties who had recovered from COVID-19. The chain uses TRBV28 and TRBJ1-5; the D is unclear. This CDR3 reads CASSRGLISNQPQHF. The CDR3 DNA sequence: TGTGCCAGCAGCCGAGGGCTGATTAGCAATCAGCCCCAGCATTTT.